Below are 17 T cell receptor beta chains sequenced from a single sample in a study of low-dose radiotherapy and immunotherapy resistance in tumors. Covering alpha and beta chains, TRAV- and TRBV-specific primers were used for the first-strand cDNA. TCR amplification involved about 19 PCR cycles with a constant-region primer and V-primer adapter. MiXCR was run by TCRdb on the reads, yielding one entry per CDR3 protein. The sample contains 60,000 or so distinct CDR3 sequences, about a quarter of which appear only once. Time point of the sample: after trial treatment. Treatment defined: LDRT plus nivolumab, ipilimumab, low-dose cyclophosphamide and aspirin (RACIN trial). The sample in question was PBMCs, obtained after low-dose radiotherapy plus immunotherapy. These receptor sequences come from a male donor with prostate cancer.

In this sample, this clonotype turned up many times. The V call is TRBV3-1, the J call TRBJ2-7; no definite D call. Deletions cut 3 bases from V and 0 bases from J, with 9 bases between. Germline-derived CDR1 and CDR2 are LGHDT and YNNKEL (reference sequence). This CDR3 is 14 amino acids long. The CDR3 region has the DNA TGTGCCAGCAGCCATTCAGGATACTCCTACGAGCAGTACTTC. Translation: CASSHSGYSYEQYF.

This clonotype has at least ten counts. CDR3 bases: TGTGCCAGCAGTCGATACCTATATTCAGGGCCGGGAGAAGCTTTCTTT. Its translation is CASSRYLYSGPGEAFF. The chain recombines TRBV6-2 or TRBV6-3 with TRBJ1-1; tentative D call: TRBD1 (5 bases). This CDR3 spans 16 amino acids. From germline, CDR1 is MNHEY and CDR2 SVGEGT. Trimming took off 5 bases at V and 8 bases at J, with 24 bases between the two ends.

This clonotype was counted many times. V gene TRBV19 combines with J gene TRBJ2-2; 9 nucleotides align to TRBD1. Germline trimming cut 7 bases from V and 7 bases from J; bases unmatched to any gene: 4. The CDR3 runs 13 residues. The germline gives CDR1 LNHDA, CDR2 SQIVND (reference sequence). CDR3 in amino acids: CASIQTGGGELFF. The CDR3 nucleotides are TGTGCCAGTATCCAGACAGGGGGCGGGGAGCTGTTTTTT.

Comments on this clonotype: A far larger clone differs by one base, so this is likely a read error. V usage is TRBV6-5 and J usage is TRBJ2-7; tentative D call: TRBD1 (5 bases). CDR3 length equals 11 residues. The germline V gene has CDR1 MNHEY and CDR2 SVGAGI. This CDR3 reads CVSSTGYEQYF. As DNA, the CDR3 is TGTGTCAGCAGCACAGGATACGAGCAGTACTTC.

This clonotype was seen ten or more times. This CDR3 reads CASRRDATYEQYF. The CDR3 DNA is TGTGCCAGCAGGCGGGACGCCACCTACGAGCAGTACTTC. This chain links TRBV6-2 or TRBV6-3 with TRBJ2-7, with D maybe TRBD2 (6 bases). CDR3 length equals 13 residues. The V end lost 6 bases, the J end lost 2 bases, and 11 bases lay between the germline ends. Germline values: CDR1 MNHEY, CDR2 SVGEGT.

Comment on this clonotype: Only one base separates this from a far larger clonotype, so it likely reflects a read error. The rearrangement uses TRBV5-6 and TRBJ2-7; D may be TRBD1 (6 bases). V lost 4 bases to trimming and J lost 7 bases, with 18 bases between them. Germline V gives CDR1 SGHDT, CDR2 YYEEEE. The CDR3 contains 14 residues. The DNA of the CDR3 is TGTGCCAGCAGCCAACAGGGCTACTACAATGAGCAGTACTTC. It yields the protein CASSQQGYYNEQYF.

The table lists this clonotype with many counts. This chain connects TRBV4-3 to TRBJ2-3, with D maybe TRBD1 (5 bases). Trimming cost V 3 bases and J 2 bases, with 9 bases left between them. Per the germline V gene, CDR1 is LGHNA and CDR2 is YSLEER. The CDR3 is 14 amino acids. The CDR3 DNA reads TGCGCCAGCAGCCAGGGGCAGAACACAGATACGCAGTATTTT. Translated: CASSQGQNTDTQYF.

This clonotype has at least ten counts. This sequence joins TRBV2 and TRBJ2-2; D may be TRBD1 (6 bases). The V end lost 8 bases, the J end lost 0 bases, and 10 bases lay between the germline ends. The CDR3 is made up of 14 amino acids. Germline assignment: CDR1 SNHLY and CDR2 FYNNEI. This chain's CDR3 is CASVGQPNTGELFF. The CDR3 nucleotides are TGTGCCAGCGTAGGACAGCCGAACACCGGGGAGCTGTTTTTT.

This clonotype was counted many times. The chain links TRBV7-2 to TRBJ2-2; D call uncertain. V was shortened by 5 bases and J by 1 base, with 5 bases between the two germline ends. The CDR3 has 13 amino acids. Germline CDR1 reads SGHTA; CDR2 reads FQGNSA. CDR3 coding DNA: TGTGCCAGCAGCAGACAGAACACCGGGGAGCTGTTTTTT. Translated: CASSRQNTGELFF.

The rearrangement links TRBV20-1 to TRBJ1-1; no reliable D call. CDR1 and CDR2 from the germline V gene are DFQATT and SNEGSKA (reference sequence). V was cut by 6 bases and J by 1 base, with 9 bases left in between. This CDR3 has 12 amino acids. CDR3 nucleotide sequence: TGCAGTGCCCCTTCCCGGAACACTGAAGCTTTCTTT. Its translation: CSAPSRNTEAFF.

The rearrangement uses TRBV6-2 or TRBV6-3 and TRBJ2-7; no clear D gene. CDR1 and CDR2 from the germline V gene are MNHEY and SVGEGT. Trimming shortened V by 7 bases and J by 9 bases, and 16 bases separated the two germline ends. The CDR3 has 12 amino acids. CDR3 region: CASMDLLRVQYF. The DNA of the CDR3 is TGTGCCAGCATGGACCTGCTACGAGTGCAGTACTTC.

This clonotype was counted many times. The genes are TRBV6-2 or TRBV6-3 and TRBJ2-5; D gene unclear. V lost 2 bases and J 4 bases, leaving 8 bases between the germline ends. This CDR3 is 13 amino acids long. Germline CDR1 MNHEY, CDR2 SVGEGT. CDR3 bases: TGTGCCAGCAGTTACCAGCGCCGAGAGACCCAGTACTTC. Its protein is CASSYQRRETQYF.

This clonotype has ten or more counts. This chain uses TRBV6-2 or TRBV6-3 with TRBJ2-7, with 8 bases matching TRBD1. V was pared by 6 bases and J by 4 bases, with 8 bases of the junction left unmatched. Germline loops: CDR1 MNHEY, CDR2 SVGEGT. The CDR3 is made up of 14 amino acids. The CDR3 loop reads CASRVGRGLYEQYF. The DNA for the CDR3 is TGTGCCAGCAGAGTTGGCAGGGGGCTTTACGAGCAGTACTTC.

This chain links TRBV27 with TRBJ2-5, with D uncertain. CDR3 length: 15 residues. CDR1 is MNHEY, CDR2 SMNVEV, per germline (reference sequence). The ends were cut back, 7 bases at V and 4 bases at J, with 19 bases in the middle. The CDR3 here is CASTRSAPAGETQYF. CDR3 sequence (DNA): TGTGCCAGCACCAGGAGCGCGCCGGCTGGAGAGACCCAGTACTTC.

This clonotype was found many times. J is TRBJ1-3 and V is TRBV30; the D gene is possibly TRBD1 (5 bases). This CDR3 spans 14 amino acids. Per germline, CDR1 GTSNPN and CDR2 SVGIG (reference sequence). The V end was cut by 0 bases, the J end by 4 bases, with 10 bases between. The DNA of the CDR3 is TGTGCCTGGAGTGTGGGGGGGTCGGGAAACACCATATATTTT. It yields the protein CAWSVGGSGNTIYF. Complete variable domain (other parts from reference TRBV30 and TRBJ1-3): SQTIHQWPATLVQPVGSPLSLECTVEGTSNPNLYWYRQAAGRGLQLLFYSVGIGQISSEVPQNLSASRPQDRQFILSSKKLLLSDSGFYLCAWSVGGSGNTIYFGEGSWLTVV.

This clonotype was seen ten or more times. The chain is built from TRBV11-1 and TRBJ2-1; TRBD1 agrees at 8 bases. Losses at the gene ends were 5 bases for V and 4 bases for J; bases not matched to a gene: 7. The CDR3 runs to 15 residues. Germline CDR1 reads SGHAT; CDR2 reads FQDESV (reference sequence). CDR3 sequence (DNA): TGTGCCAGCAGCGCGGACAGGGTGTCGTACAATGAGCAGTTCTTC. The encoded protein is CASSADRVSYNEQFF.

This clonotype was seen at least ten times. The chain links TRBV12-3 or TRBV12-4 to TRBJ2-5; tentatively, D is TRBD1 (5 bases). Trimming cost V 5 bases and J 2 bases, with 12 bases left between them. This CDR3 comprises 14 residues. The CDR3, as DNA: TGTGCCAGCAGTAGAGGACAACCGCAAGAGACCCAGTACTTC. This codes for CASSRGQPQETQYF.